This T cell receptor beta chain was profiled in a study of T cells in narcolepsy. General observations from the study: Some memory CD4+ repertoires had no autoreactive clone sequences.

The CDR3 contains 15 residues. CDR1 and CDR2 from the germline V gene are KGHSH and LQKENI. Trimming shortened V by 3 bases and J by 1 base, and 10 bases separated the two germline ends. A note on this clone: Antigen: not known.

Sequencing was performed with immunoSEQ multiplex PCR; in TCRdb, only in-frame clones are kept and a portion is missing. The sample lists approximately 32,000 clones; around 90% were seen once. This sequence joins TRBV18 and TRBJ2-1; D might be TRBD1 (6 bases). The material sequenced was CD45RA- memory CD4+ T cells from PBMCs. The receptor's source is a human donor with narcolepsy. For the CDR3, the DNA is TGTGCCAGCTCACCCAGGGACACTTCCTACAATGAGCAGTTCTTC. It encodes CASSPRDTSYNEQFF. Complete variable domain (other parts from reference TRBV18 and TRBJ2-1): NAGVMQNPRHLVRRRGQEARLRCSPMKGHSHVYWYRQLPEEGLKFMVYLQKENIIDESGMPKERFSAEFPKEGPSILRIQQVVRGDSAAYFCASSPRDTSYNEQFFGPGTRLTVL.